A single sample is the source of the 20 T cell receptor delta chains below, sequenced in a study of γδ T cells in repeated Plasmodium falciparum infection. Bulk repertoires came from Vgamma9/Vdelta2+ or Vdelta2-negative gammadelta T cells flow-sorted from PBMC. TCRdb re-called the multiplex PCR reads with CATT. The data contain around 50,000 delta-chain clones, approximately 1.5% of them singletons. Sequenced: gamma-delta T cells from blood. These receptors were obtained from a pool of human donors (malaria-infected and uninfected, not separated).

This clone was seen more than once but under ten times. A far larger clone is a single base away, which makes a read error likely. Other DNA sequences from this sample encode an identical CDR3 as well. The chain couples TRDV1 to TRDJ1, with 10 bases that match TRDD3. V was clipped by 6 bases and J by 5 bases; unmatched bases: 15. Germline CDR1 reads TSWWSYY; CDR2 reads QGS. The CDR3 runs 17 residues. The CDR3 loop is CALGMRGIRRVFDKLIF. For the CDR3, the DNA is TGTGCTCTTGGAATGAGGGGGATACGCCGCGTGTTTGATAAACTCATCTTT.

This clone is categorized as medium-sized. This same CDR3 is encoded by further DNA sequences in the sample. The V and J genes are TRDV1 and TRDJ1; 13 bases fit TRDD3. V shed 0 bases and J 8 bases; nucleotides not matched to a gene: 18. CDR3 length: 20 amino acids. Germline CDR1 and CDR2: TSWWSYY and QGS. The CDR3 DNA reads as TGTGCTCTTGGGGAACTTCGGAACCAACTGGGGGATACGTCAGGTGGGAAACTCATCTTT. Its translation: CALGELRNQLGDTSGGKLIF.

This clone has more than one count but fewer than ten. TCRdb shows a much larger clone's protein in place of this DNA's translation, and the two differ at residue 17, likely through a read error; the protein shown is translated from the DNA. The chain links TRDV1 to TRDJ1; D is perhaps TRDD2 (6 bases). No J gene is reported in TCRdb; it was inferred here by comparing the DNA with germline. From germline, CDR1 is TSWWSYY and CDR2 QGS. The CDR3 is made up of 20 amino acids. The CDR3: CALGEPPPTKRGLYTDELIF. CDR3 nucleotides: TGTGCTCTTGGGGAACCTCCTCCTACGAAGAGGGGTCTGTACACCGATGAACTCATCTTT.

Worth noting for this clone: The protein in TCRdb stems from a much larger clone and differs at residue 7 from this DNA's translation, likely a read error; here the protein is translated from the DNA. The rearrangement links TRDV1 to TRDJ3; 10 bases are a match to TRDD3. No J segment appears in TCRdb, so it was assigned here by matching the sequence to germline. In germline, CDR1 is TSWWSYY, CDR2 QGS. Unmatched junction bases numbered 24, after V lost 1 base and J lost 0 bases. The CDR3 consists of 26 residues. CDR3: CALGERPGPTAWGIRPSSWDTRQMFF. The CDR3, as DNA: TGTGCTCTTGGGGAACGGCCCGGGCCTACGGCCTGGGGGATAAGGCCGAGCTCCTGGGACACCCGACAGATGTTTTTC.

This clone was seen a few times. TCRdb's entry gives the protein of a much larger clone, which mismatches this DNA's translation at residue 17, likely from a read error; the protein reported here is translated from the DNA. The chain employs TRDV3 and TRDJ1; TRDD3 agrees at 11 bases. The CDR3 has 19 residues. Germline assignment: CDR1 TVYSNPD and CDR2 GDNSRS (reference sequence). This CDR3 reads CAYSAFLLLGDIGADKPIF. The CDR3, as DNA: TGTGCCTACTCGGCCTTCCTTTTACTGGGGGATATTGGGGCCGATAAACCCATCTTT.

As to this clone: It is likely a read error: a sequence one base away is far more abundant. The same CDR3 is also encoded by other DNA sequences in this sample. CDR3 protein: CALVGADEWGPDKLIF. In DNA form, the CDR3 reads TGTGCTCTTGTGGGGGCGGACGAGTGGGGACCAGATAAACTCATCTTT. The V call is TRDV1, the J call TRDJ1; tentative D call: TRDD3 (6 bases). This CDR3 is built from 16 residues. Germline CDR1 TSWWSYY, CDR2 QGS. Deletions cut 7 bases from V and 5 bases from J, with 23 bases between.

This clone has more than one count but fewer than ten. A far more abundant clone sits one base away, making this likely a read error. Other DNA sequences in this specimen translate into the identical CDR3. The V gene call is TRDV2, and the J gene call is absent; TRDD3 was called by the table and not checked on the DNA. The CDR3 sequence is 15 residues long. CDR1 is GEAIGNYY and CDR2 is EKD in the germline V gene. Written as DNA, the CDR3 is TGTGCCTGTGACACACTGGGGGATAATATTGGTAAGCTCATCTTT. It codes for CACDTLGDNIGKLIF.

Details on this clone: The same CDR3 can be traced to other DNA sequences in this sample. V and J are TRDV1 and TRDJ1; 9 bases are a match to TRDD2. The J gene is not listed in TCRdb, so it was assigned here from a DNA match to germline. The CDR3 runs 20 residues. V shed 5 bases, J shed 2 bases, and the junction held 21 bases outside the gene matches. CDR1 TSWWSYY and CDR2 QGS come from the germline V gene. The CDR3 DNA is TGTGCTCTTGGGTCTAGGTCCTTCCTACGAGAGTTGGTCGGGACCGATAAACTCATCTTT. Residues: CALGSRSFLRELVGTDKLIF.

The sample holds many counts of this clone. A much larger clone lies one base from this, so it may be a read error. The CDR3 DNA reads TGTGCCTGTGACACCGCCGGTCGGGCCAGGGTCTGGGGGACTCGACCCCTATCGACTAAACTCATCTTT. This sequence encodes CACDTAGRARVWGTRPLSTKLIF. The V and J genes are TRDV2 and TRDJ1; TRDD3 matches at 8 bases. Since TCRdb gives no J gene, matching the DNA to germline was used here to assign it. After removal of 0 bases from V and 7 bases from J, the junction contained 33 bases not matched to a gene. Germline lookup yields CDR1 GEAIGNYY and CDR2 EKD. The CDR3 loop spans 23 amino acids.

This clone was observed a handful of times. TCRdb's listed protein matches a much larger clone and diverges from this DNA's translation at residue 5, likely through a read error; the protein shown comes from the DNA. The chain has TRDV3 and TRDJ1, with D perhaps given as TRDD2 or TRDD3 (7 bases each). The J gene was missing in TCRdb and was found by matching the end of the DNA to germline. Looked up from germline, CDR1 is TVYSNPD and CDR2 is GDNSRS (reference sequence). Deletions cut 4 bases from V and 5 bases from J, with 41 bases between. The CDR3 totals 21 residues. CDR3 region: CASRPLPLLGIISPFVDKLIF. The CDR3 bases are TGTGCCTCTCGCCCCCTTCCTCTACTGGGGATAATAAGCCCCTTCGTGGATAAACTCATCTTT.

This clone was recorded a few times. TCRdb pairs this DNA with a much larger clone's protein that differs at residue 5, likely a read error; the protein shown was translated from the DNA. The chain combines TRDV1 with TRDJ1; 8 bases line up with TRDD3. Here the J gene was assigned by germline matching of the DNA, as TCRdb has none. This CDR3 has 22 amino acids. V lost 5 bases to trimming and J lost 2 bases; unmatched junction nucleotides: 28. Germline lookup yields CDR1 TSWWSYY and CDR2 QGS. The CDR3 region has the DNA TGTGCTCTTGGGCGTAAAAGCCTCTACATGCTTCTGGGGGACCCCGAAACCGATAAACTCATCTTT. This sequence encodes CALGRKSLYMLLGDPETDKLIF.

With respect to this clone: A read error likely explains why the TCRdb protein, taken from a much larger clone, differs from this DNA's translation at residue 16; the protein shown is translated from the DNA. The CDR3 sequence: CALGDFPSSWETDKLTF. CDR3 sequence (DNA): TGTGCTCTTGGAGATTTCCCGTCCTCCTGGGAAACCGATAAACTCACCTTT. The V segment is TRDV1, and no J call was made. Per the germline V gene, CDR1 is TSWWSYY and CDR2 is QGS. The CDR3 covers 17 residues.

This clone has just a few counts. The likely explanation is a read error, given a far larger clone one base away. Other DNA sequences within the sample encode an identical CDR3. The rearrangement joins TRDV1 to TRDJ1; D not resolved. V shed 7 bases and J shed 7 bases, with 34 bases lying between them. Germline V lookup: CDR1 TSWWSYY, CDR2 QGS. The CDR3 spans 19 residues. This chain's CDR3 is CALASALRLGAPPAGKLIF. Written as DNA, the CDR3 is TGTGCTCTTGCGTCAGCACTCCGTCTAGGGGCCCCTCCTGCGGGTAAACTCATCTTT.

Worth noting for this clone: This is likely an artifact of a read error, given a far larger clone one base away. This sample includes further DNA sequences coding for the same CDR3. This chain joins TRDV2 and TRDJ1; the match to TRDD3 covers 13 bases. No J gene was available from TCRdb, and it was assigned here by a germline match of the DNA. CDR1 and CDR2 (germline): GEAIGNYY, EKD. The CDR3 sequence is 18 residues long. V lost 1 base, J lost 3 bases, and 10 bases stayed unmatched. The CDR3 coding sequence is TGTGCCTGTGACACTGGGAAGTTACTGGGGGATACGCCCGATAAACTCATCTTT. It encodes CACDTGKLLGDTPDKLIF.

Remarks on this clone: The protein TCRdb gives is from a much larger clone and does not agree with this DNA's translation at residue 11, likely a read error; the protein shown here comes from the DNA. The chain is built from TRDV1 and TRDJ1, with 9 positions matching TRDD3. In the absence of a J gene in TCRdb, the DNA was matched to germline to assign it here. CDR1 and CDR2 from the germline V gene are TSWWSYY and QGS. The CDR3 consists of 22 residues. V was pared by 0 bases and J by 0 bases, with 20 bases of the junction left unmatched. The CDR3 DNA is TGTGCTCTTGGGGAACTAAGACTTCCCTTACCGGGGGATACTAAGTACACCGATAAACTCATCTTT. It is translated as CALGELRLPLPGDTKYTDKLIF.

This clone was counted only a few times. The V and J genes are TRDV1 and TRDJ1, with a tentative D call TRDD2 (6 bases). Matching the DNA to germline supplied the J gene, which TCRdb does not give. The CDR3 is made up of 22 amino acids. The V gene lost 0 bases and the J gene lost 0 bases, with 29 bases spanning the gap. Germline lookup yields CDR1 TSWWSYY and CDR2 QGS. CDR3 loop: CALGELEFVLREDALYTDKLIF. CDR3 sequence (DNA): TGTGCTCTTGGGGAACTAGAATTCGTCCTACGTGAGGATGCTCTTTACACCGATAAACTCATCTTT.

This clone has a handful of counts. The TCRdb record carries a much larger clone's protein, which differs from this DNA's translation at residue 9; a read error is the likely cause, and the protein listed here is the DNA translation. This chain connects TRDV2 to TRDJ1, with D tentatively TRDD3 (6 bases). TCRdb records no J gene; here it was assigned by comparing the DNA to germline. The V gene lost 3 bases and the J gene lost 3 bases, with 19 bases spanning the gap. Germline V CDR1 and CDR2: GEAIGNYY, EKD. The CDR3 spans 16 residues. The CDR3 DNA sequence: TGTGCCTGTGACGTCCTGGGGTTTAATGATGCCGATAAACTCATCTTT. Translated, it gives CACDVLGFNDADKLIF.

The V and J genes are TRDV1 and TRDJ1; possibly TRDD2 for D (6 bases). The J gene is absent in TCRdb and was assigned here via DNA matching to germline. This CDR3 comprises 19 residues. Germline CDR1 TSWWSYY, CDR2 QGS. The V and J ends lost 5 bases and 3 bases respectively, with 28 bases between them. CDR3 region: CALGWPSRALEGRPDKLIF. The CDR3 DNA is TGTGCTCTTGGGTGGCCTTCCCGGGCCCTGGAGGGTCGACCCGATAAACTCATCTTT.

Ten or more counts support this clone. This may come from a read error, since a much larger clone is one base off. The same CDR3 arises from other DNA sequences in this sample as well. The chain employs TRDV1 and TRDJ1; 10 nucleotides align to TRDD3. Germline V CDR1 and CDR2: TSWWSYY, QGS. The CDR3 runs to 19 residues. CDR3 DNA sequence: TGTGCTCTTGGGTCCCCAGGGGGATACGGTCCTCCGTACACCGATAAACTTATCTTT. Its translation is CALGSPGGYGPPYTDKLIF.

This clone was seen a few times. TCRdb's protein for this DNA is that of a much larger clone and differs from the translation at residue 5, likely a read error; the protein shown is the DNA translation. The chain uses TRDV1 and TRDJ1, with 10 bases fitting TRDD3. The J gene is absent in TCRdb and was assigned here via DNA matching to germline. Germline V gives CDR1 TSWWSYY, CDR2 QGS. The CDR3 sequence is 19 residues long. CDR3 in amino acids: CALGKLLQPWGIKADKLIF. CDR3 bases: TGTGCTCTTGGGAAACTCCTACAGCCCTGGGGGATAAAGGCCGATAAACTCATCTTT.